The 20 T cell receptor beta chains given below trace back to one sample, sequenced in a study of T cell repertoires in cytomegalovirus infection. TCRdb independently ran MiXCR on the reads; one entry per CDR3 protein. The table shows about 530,000 distinct CDR3 sequences, with about 25% occurring only once. Source material: PBMCs. Receptors originate from a human donor in good health (CMV status not recorded). Some clones in this sample may be carry-over from other donors' samples.

To note about this clonotype: This may be a read error: a much more frequent sequence differs by one nucleotide. V is TRBV7-2 and J is TRBJ2-2, with D hard to call. The germline V and J ends were trimmed by 6 bases and 7 bases, with 12 bases remaining between them. The CDR3 loop spans 13 amino acids. Germline V gives CDR1 SGHTA, CDR2 FQGNSA. The CDR3 here is CASSTWGNGELFF. The CDR3 region has the DNA TGTGCCAGCAGTACATGGGGAAACGGGGAGCTGTTTTTT.

There are a few counts of this clonotype. This chain uses TRBV10-3 with TRBJ2-2, with D possibly TRBD1 on 5 matching bases. CDR1 is ENHRY and CDR2 is SYGVKD in the germline V gene. Between the trimmed V and J ends, which lost 2 bases and 0 bases, there was a span of 7 bases. The CDR3 has 15 amino acids. CDR3 DNA sequence: TGTGCCATCAGTGAGACAGGTTCGAACACCGGGGAGCTGTTTTTT. Protein: CAISETGSNTGELFF.

The table lists this clonotype with a few counts. This chain links TRBV6-2 or TRBV6-3 with TRBJ2-7; maybe TRBD2 (5 bases). The CDR3 length is 14 residues. CDR1 is MNHEY, CDR2 SVGEGT, per germline. The V and J ends lost 5 bases and 1 base respectively, with 12 bases between them. The CDR3 DNA is TGTGCCAGCAGTCCGGACTCCACTTCCTACGAGCAGTACTTC. As protein: CASSPDSTSYEQYF.

This clonotype was recorded at least ten times. The chain recombines TRBV7-2 with TRBJ2-3, with D possibly matching TRBD2 (5 bases). CDR3 length equals 14 residues. Germline V gene lookup returns CDR1 SGHTA and CDR2 FQGNSA. V lost 1 base to trimming and J lost 4 bases, with 9 bases between them. The CDR3, as DNA: TGTGCCAGCAGCTTAGTGGGAGAAGCAGATACGCAGTATTTT. This sequence encodes CASSLVGEADTQYF.

The chain carries TRBV7-6 and TRBJ2-3; tentative D call: TRBD2 (6 bases). The CDR3 covers 16 residues. With 2 bases removed from V and 5 bases from J, the gap between germline ends came to 17 bases. Germline values: CDR1 SGHVS, CDR2 FNYEAQ. CDR3: CASSLYGLKIRDTQYF. CDR3 in DNA: TGTGCCAGCAGCTTATATGGACTAAAAATAAGAGATACGCAGTATTTT.

The chain combines TRBV4-3 with TRBJ2-1; possibly TRBD2 for D (7 bases). The germline V and J ends were trimmed by 3 bases and 7 bases, with 13 bases remaining between them. Germline V gene lookup returns CDR1 LGHNA and CDR2 YSLEER. The CDR3 covers 14 residues. CDR3 loop: CASSHLKGGNEQFF. The CDR3 DNA reads as TGCGCCAGCAGCCACCTTAAGGGGGGGAATGAGCAGTTCTTC.

This clonotype was detected once. The chain couples TRBV5-1 to TRBJ1-6; D possibly corresponds to TRBD1 (5 bases). Germline assignment: CDR1 SGHRS and CDR2 YFSETQ. The CDR3 covers 15 residues. V lost 0 bases and J 7 bases, leaving 11 bases between the germline ends. This CDR3 is CASSLGDGLNSPLHF. The CDR3 DNA sequence: TGCGCCAGCAGCTTGGGGGACGGGTTGAATTCACCCCTCCACTTT.

This clonotype occurred a few times. The rearrangement joins TRBV11-3 to TRBJ1-1; 9 bases are a match to TRBD1. Trimming cost V 5 bases and J 2 bases; bases outside gene matches: 9. The CDR3 runs to 16 residues. CDR1 is SGHNT, CDR2 YENEEA, per germline. The CDR3 sequence: CASSQQQGAGNTEAFF. Here the CDR3 DNA reads TGTGCCAGCAGCCAACAACAGGGGGCCGGTAACACTGAAGCTTTCTTT. Full variable domain (outside the CDR3, taken from reference TRBV11-3 and TRBJ1-1): EAGVVQSPRYKIIEKKQPVAFWCNPISGHNTLYWYLQNLGQGPELLIRYENEEAVDDSQLPKDRFSAERLKGVDSTLKIQPAELGDSAVYLCASSQQQGAGNTEAFFGQGTRLTVV.

The table lists this clonotype with a few counts. The rearrangement uses TRBV19 and TRBJ1-4; 9 bases agree with TRBD1. V lost 5 bases to trimming and J lost 6 bases; unmatched junction nucleotides: 10. Per germline, CDR1 LNHDA and CDR2 SQIVND (reference sequence). The CDR3 runs 16 residues. The CDR3 DNA sequence: TGTGCCAGTAGTCCCAATTCCGGGACAGGGTATGAAAAACTGTTTTTT. This gives the protein CASSPNSGTGYEKLFF.

This clonotype was seen a handful of times. This chain joins TRBV14 and TRBJ2-2; D ambiguous. The V gene's germline CDR1 is SGHDN and CDR2 FVKESK. The CDR3 runs to 13 residues. Trimming left V 0 bases short and J 13 bases short, with 12 bases between. In DNA, the CDR3 is TGTGCCAGCAGCCAAGATTATCAGAGCCGGCTGTTTTTT. Translation: CASSQDYQSRLFF.

This clonotype was seen a few times. The chain joins TRBV5-1 to TRBJ2-2; 15 bases fit TRBD2. V lost 4 bases to trimming and J lost 4 bases; unmatched junction nucleotides: 5. CDR1 is SGHRS and CDR2 is YFSETQ in the germline V gene. CDR3 size: 17 residues. CDR3 in DNA: TGCGCCAGCAGCCGTGAGGGACTAGCGGGGGGCACCGGGGAGCTGTTTTTT. Translating gives CASSREGLAGGTGELFF.

This clonotype showed up just a few times. The chain carries TRBV7-8 and TRBJ1-5, with 9 bases lining up with TRBD1. This CDR3 region has 20 residues. Germline-derived CDR1 and CDR2 are SGHVS and FQNEAQ. J was trimmed by 1 base and V by 4 bases; bases with no gene match: 17. The CDR3 bases are TGTGCCAGCAGCTACCGATCGGCCGGGACAGGGTGGGGAAGCAATCAGCCCCAGCATTTT. This translates into CASSYRSAGTGWGSNQPQHF.

The gene calls are TRBV7-9 and TRBJ1-2; D not certain. V gave up 1 base and J gave up 5 bases, with 14 bases separating them. CDR1 is SEHNR, CDR2 FQNEAQ, per germline (reference sequence). The CDR3 loop spans 15 amino acids. CDR3 in amino acids: CASSLGTAGQYGYTF. The CDR3 DNA is TGTGCCAGCAGCTTAGGAACAGCGGGCCAGTATGGCTACACCTTC.

The rearrangement joins TRBV6-2 or TRBV6-3 to TRBJ1-1; D uncertain. V shed 3 bases and J shed 1 base, with 9 bases lying between them. The CDR3 sequence is 14 residues long. Per germline, CDR1 MNHEY and CDR2 SVGEGT. The CDR3 nucleotides are TGTGCCAGCAGTTATTTTTCTGAGAACACTGAAGCTTTCTTT. Its translation is CASSYFSENTEAFF.

In its sample, this clonotype was seen many times. The J gene is TRBJ1-1, the V gene TRBV13, with TRBD1 as a possible D gene (6 bases). V gave up 6 bases and J gave up 2 bases, with 10 bases separating them. The CDR3 has 13 residues. CDR1 and CDR2 (germline): PRHDT, FYEKMQ (reference sequence). The CDR3 region is CASRDSLNTEAFF. CDR3 nucleotide sequence: TGTGCCAGCAGGGACAGTCTCAACACTGAAGCTTTCTTT.

The rearrangement uses TRBV7-6 and TRBJ1-1, with D hard to call. CDR1 is SGHVS, CDR2 FNYEAQ, per germline. This CDR3 comprises 13 residues. Trimming left V 7 bases short and J 1 base short, with 10 bases between. For the CDR3, the DNA is TGTGCCAGCACCCCTTGGCGGAACACTGAAGCTTTCTTT. Translation: CASTPWRNTEAFF. The full variable domain, completed using reference TRBV7-6 and TRBJ1-1, is GAGVSQSPRYKVTKRGQDVALRCDPISGHVSLYWYRQALGQGPEFLTYFNYEAQQDKSGLPNDRFSAERPEGSISTLTIQRTEQRDSAMYRCASTPWRNTEAFFGQGTRLTVV.

This clonotype was observed a handful of times. The genes are TRBV5-1 and TRBJ2-1, with TRBD1 matching over 7 bases. Germline CDR1 SGHRS, CDR2 YFSETQ. J gave up 6 bases and V 4 bases, and 7 bases lay outside the gene matches. There are 14 residues in the CDR3. This CDR3 reads CASSPGTVSNEQFF. CDR3 nucleotides: TGCGCCAGCAGCCCGGGGACAGTTAGCAATGAGCAGTTCTTC.

V and J are TRBV2 and TRBJ1-1; D unclear. CDR3 length equals 13 residues. Germline V gene data show CDR1 as SNHLY and CDR2 as FYNNEI. V lost 2 bases and J 11 bases, leaving 15 bases between the germline ends. The CDR3 protein is CASSERPQAPAFF. Written as DNA, the CDR3 is TGTGCCAGCAGTGAAAGGCCCCAGGCTCCGGCTTTCTTT.

The V and J genes are TRBV20-1 and TRBJ2-3; possible D gene TRBD1, 5 bases. The germline gives CDR1 DFQATT, CDR2 SNEGSKA (reference sequence). The CDR3 is 14 amino acids. Between the trimmed V and J ends, which lost 6 bases and 4 bases, there was a span of 17 bases. The CDR3 here is CSAPDGGAADTQYF. DNA for the CDR3: TGCAGTGCCCCAGACGGTGGGGCTGCAGATACGCAGTATTTT.

This clonotype was seen at least ten times. V and J are TRBV7-6 and TRBJ2-7; 9 positions agree with TRBD1. The CDR3 covers 14 residues. V was pared by 5 bases and J by 6 bases, with 8 bases of the junction left unmatched. In germline, CDR1 is SGHVS, CDR2 FNYEAQ. The chain's CDR3 is CASSPTQGAREQYV. The CDR3 DNA sequence: TGTGCCAGCAGCCCAACACAGGGGGCCCGCGAGCAGTACGTC.